Below, 32 T cell receptor beta chains from the same sample are listed, as sequenced in a study of T-cell memory formation after mild COVID-19. Via MiXCR, TCRdb re-called the 5' RACE reads, giving one row per CDR3 protein. Seen here are approximately 150,000 distinct CDR3 sequences, roughly a fifth observed once, and the top ten hold around 2.4%. What was sequenced was PBMCs or a T cell subset sorted from them (not recorded which). The receptors were sampled from an adult woman who had mild COVID-19 (a few samples of this study predate the infection). Cell type and time point are not known.

In its sample, this clonotype was seen many times. The gene calls are TRBV5-1 and TRBJ1-1; D unclear. In germline, CDR1 is SGHRS, CDR2 YFSETQ. This CDR3 is built from 14 residues. Trimming removed 1 base at V and 0 bases at J, with 7 bases between. The CDR3 protein is CASSLTQVNTEAFF. CDR3 nucleotide sequence: TGCGCCAGCAGCTTGACTCAGGTGAACACTGAAGCTTTCTTT.

V is TRBV6-2 or TRBV6-3 and J is TRBJ2-2, with 9 bases fitting TRBD2. This CDR3 comprises 15 residues. Losses at the gene ends were 4 bases for V and 6 bases for J; bases not matched to a gene: 6. From germline, CDR1 is MNHEY and CDR2 SVGEGT. The DNA of the CDR3 is TGTGCCAGCAGTTTGGGAGGCGGGAGGGCCGGGGAGCTGTTTTTT. It specifies CASSLGGGRAGELFF.

The genes are TRBV12-3 or TRBV12-4 and TRBJ2-3; D may be TRBD2 (5 bases). The CDR3 sequence is 13 residues long. Trimming removed 8 bases at V and 2 bases at J, with 11 bases between. Here the CDR3 DNA reads TGTGCCAGCCTTAGCGACTTCACAGATACGCAGTATTTT. Encoded protein: CASLSDFTDTQYF.

The chain employs TRBV4-3 and TRBJ2-3; 8 bases line up with TRBD2. The V gene's germline CDR1 is LGHNA and CDR2 YSLEER. After removal of 4 bases from V and 0 bases from J, the junction contained 12 bases not matched to a gene. The CDR3 totals 18 residues. For the CDR3, the DNA is TGCGCCAGCAGCCTTAGCGGAGCGGGCGGGAGGAGCACAGATACGCAGTATTTT. Translating it yields CASSLSGAGGRSTDTQYF.

This clonotype came up a few times. The chain carries TRBV7-3 and TRBJ1-1, with D perhaps matching TRBD1 (6 bases). Trimming cost V 3 bases and J 7 bases, with 12 bases left between them. CDR3 length: 13 residues. CDR1 and CDR2 from the germline V gene are SGHTA and FQGTGA. The CDR3 DNA sequence: TGTGCCAGCAGCTTCGAGACAGGTCGTGAAGCTTTCTTT. Translation gives CASSFETGREAFF.

This clonotype was picked up a small number of times. The chain joins TRBV15 to TRBJ2-2, with 8 positions matching TRBD1. Germline CDR1 and CDR2: LNHNV and YYDKDF (reference sequence). V was pared by 9 bases and J by 2 bases, with 5 bases of the junction left unmatched. The CDR3 runs 14 residues. In DNA form, the CDR3 reads TGTGCCACACAACAGGGGGGAAACACCGGGGAGCTGTTTTTT. This translates into CATQQGGNTGELFF.

J is TRBJ2-6 and V is TRBV11-2; TRBD2 agrees at 8 bases. V gave up 5 bases and J gave up 2 bases; unmatched junction bases: 2. The CDR3 runs 15 residues. Germline loops: CDR1 SGHAT, CDR2 FQNNGV. The CDR3 protein is CASSNGGAGANVLTF. Here the CDR3 DNA reads TGTGCCAGCAGCAACGGGGGGGCTGGGGCCAACGTCCTGACTTTC.

The CDR3 here is CASSPIAGGPQETQYF. The CDR3 DNA is TGTGCCAGCAGTCCGATAGCGGGGGGGCCCCAAGAGACCCAGTACTTC. The chain has TRBV12-3 or TRBV12-4 and TRBJ2-5, with 11 bases aligning to TRBD2. The CDR3 covers 16 residues. Trimming cost V 5 bases and J 1 base; bases outside gene matches: 6.

The V and J genes are TRBV5-1 and TRBJ2-3, with TRBD2 as a possible D gene (5 bases). Trimming took 4 bases from V and 1 from J, leaving 7 bases between them. The CDR3 contains 13 residues. The germline gives CDR1 SGHRS, CDR2 YFSETQ. The CDR3 loop reads CASSPGGTDTQYF. The CDR3 nucleotides read TGCGCCAGCAGCCCCGGGGGCACAGATACGCAGTATTTT.

The CDR3 DNA sequence: TGCGCCAGCAGCCCACCGGGGGCAGGAGAGACCCAGTACTTC. Encoded protein: CASSPPGAGETQYF. The gene calls are TRBV5-1 and TRBJ2-5; D may correspond to TRBD1 or TRBD2 (6 bases each). Germline values: CDR1 SGHRS, CDR2 YFSETQ. The CDR3 is 14 amino acids. V lost 4 bases, J lost 4 bases, and 14 bases lay in between.

In its sample, this clonotype was seen many times. The chain uses TRBV9 and TRBJ2-1; unclear D gene. This CDR3 region has 14 residues. Trimming shortened V by 0 bases and J by 9 bases, and 13 bases separated the two germline ends. Germline V gene data show CDR1 as SGDLS and CDR2 as YYNGEE. CDR3 residues: CASSVGPAAFEQFF. For the CDR3, the DNA is TGTGCCAGCAGCGTAGGGCCAGCAGCCTTTGAGCAGTTCTTC.

A few counts support this clonotype. The V gene is TRBV27, the J gene TRBJ2-7; D remains ambiguous. The CDR3 has 14 amino acids. V was clipped by 3 bases and J by 2 bases, with 11 bases between them. Germline V CDR1 and CDR2: MNHEY, SMNVEV (reference sequence). The CDR3 loop reads CASSLGTNPYEQYF. In DNA form, the CDR3 reads TGTGCCAGCAGTTTGGGAACGAACCCCTACGAGCAGTACTTC.

This clonotype was counted many times. The chain carries TRBV12-3 or TRBV12-4 and TRBJ2-1; 8 bases align to TRBD2. CDR3 length: 11 residues. The trim removed 6 bases at V and 13 bases at J, leaving 5 bases unmatched. This chain's CDR3 is CASSPTSVQFF. The CDR3 nucleotides read TGTGCCAGCAGCCCGACTAGCGTACAGTTCTTC.

The chain recombines TRBV4-2 with TRBJ2-5; 7 positions agree with TRBD1. The CDR3 is made up of 15 amino acids. The V segment lost 0 bases and the J segment 6 bases; nucleotides outside the gene matches: 7. Germline V gene lookup returns CDR1 LGHNA and CDR2 YNFKEQ. The CDR3 protein is CASSQDEGAVKTQYF. Here the CDR3 DNA reads TGTGCCAGCAGCCAAGATGAGGGGGCCGTTAAGACCCAGTACTTC.

This clonotype was found a few times. This chain connects TRBV4-1 to TRBJ2-1; a possible D gene is TRBD2 (6 bases). V dropped 0 bases and J dropped 4 bases, with 10 bases sitting between them. The CDR3 sequence is 15 residues long. From germline, CDR1 is MGHRA and CDR2 YSYEKL. CDR3 in DNA: TGCGCCAGCAGCCAAGATCACGGGACTTACAATGAGCAGTTCTTC. Encoded protein: CASSQDHGTYNEQFF.

V usage is TRBV6-5 and J usage is TRBJ2-7; D is undetermined. V was trimmed by 5 bases and J by 1 base, leaving 18 bases between them. Germline CDR1 is MNHEY and CDR2 is SVGAGI. This CDR3 has 16 residues. CDR3 sequence: CASSPFDRGGSYEQYF. The CDR3 DNA reads as TGTGCCAGCAGTCCTTTCGACCGAGGTGGGTCCTACGAGCAGTACTTC.

In its sample, this clonotype was seen a few times. CDR3 DNA: TGTGCCAGCAGCCAGCGGACTAGCGGCGATGAGCAGTTCTTC. It translates to CASSQRTSGDEQFF. This chain links TRBV3-1 with TRBJ2-1; TRBD2 agrees at 10 bases. CDR3 size: 14 residues. CDR1 is LGHDT and CDR2 is YNNKEL in the germline V gene (reference sequence). V lost 3 bases to trimming and J lost 8 bases; unmatched junction nucleotides: 4.

The chain is built from TRBV5-1 and TRBJ2-6; D uncertain. The CDR3 has 13 amino acids. The V and J ends lost 8 bases and 4 bases respectively, with 10 bases between them. Germline assignment: CDR1 SGHRS and CDR2 YFSETQ. The CDR3 protein is CASREGGANVLTF. As DNA, the CDR3 is TGCGCCAGTCGAGAAGGGGGGGCCAACGTCCTGACTTTC. The whole variable domain, filled in from reference TRBV5-1 and TRBJ2-6, reads KAGVTQTPRYLIKTRGQQVTLSCSPISGHRSVSWYQQTPGQGLQFLFEYFSETQRNKGNFPGRFSGRQFSNSRSEMNVSTLELGDSALYLCASREGGANVLTFGAGSRLTVL.

The rearrangement joins TRBV20-1 to TRBJ2-3, with 11 nucleotides matching TRBD2. CDR3 size: 16 residues. Germline CDR1 and CDR2: DFQATT and SNEGSKA (reference sequence). V was pared by 1 base and J by 3 bases, with 6 bases of the junction left unmatched. In nucleotides, the CDR3 is TGCAGTGCTAGAGCCGGTAGCGGGGGGGCTACAGATACGCAGTATTTT. Its protein product is CSARAGSGGATDTQYF.

The chain has TRBV4-3 and TRBJ2-7, with TRBD2 matching over 7 bases. Trimming at V came to 0 bases and at J to 0 bases, leaving 5 bases not matched to a gene. Per the germline V gene, CDR1 is LGHNA and CDR2 is YSLEER. This CDR3 is built from 16 residues. CDR3 protein: CASSQDLGGSSYEQYF. Here the CDR3 DNA reads TGCGCCAGCAGCCAAGATCTAGGCGGGAGCTCCTACGAGCAGTACTTC.

There are a few counts of this clonotype. The chain's CDR3 is CASSTYRGPNTETQYF. The CDR3 bases are TGTGCCAGCAGCACCTACAGGGGGCCAAATACAGAGACCCAGTACTTC. The rearrangement uses TRBV7-2 and TRBJ2-5, with 9 bases lining up with TRBD1. V was pared by 5 bases and J by 4 bases, with 11 bases of the junction left unmatched. This CDR3 contains 16 residues. The germline gives CDR1 SGHTA, CDR2 FQGNSA.

The chain combines TRBV4-1 with TRBJ2-1, with TRBD2 matching over 7 bases. The CDR3 extends over 17 amino acids. CDR1 MGHRA and CDR2 YSYEKL come from the germline V gene. The V gene end was trimmed by 3 bases and the J gene end by 4 bases; junction bases not matched to a gene: 12. In DNA form, the CDR3 reads TGCGCCAGCAGCCAGGCGGAGGCAGCTAGCGGATACAATGAGCAGTTCTTC. This encodes CASSQAEAASGYNEQFF.

J is TRBJ2-7 and V is TRBV18; 8 bases match TRBD2. The CDR3 is 15 residues long. Germline V gene lookup returns CDR1 KGHSH and CDR2 LQKENI. V lost 1 base and J lost 3; bases outside the gene matches: 5. In DNA, the CDR3 is TGTGCCAGCTCACCACTGGCGGGAGGTCGCTACGAGCAGTACTTC. This gives the protein CASSPLAGGRYEQYF.

V usage is TRBV12-3 or TRBV12-4 and J usage is TRBJ2-3; TRBD2 might be the D (6 bases). The CDR3 totals 14 residues. Trimming stripped 8 bases from V and 4 bases from J, with 16 bases between. CDR3 amino acids: CASELYAGSDTQYF. CDR3 sequence (DNA): TGTGCCAGCGAGTTATACGCGGGGTCAGATACGCAGTATTTT.

A note on this clonotype: One junction end disagrees with the germline gene, perhaps due to a read error. This chain links TRBV4-1 with TRBJ1-4; D possibly corresponds to TRBD1 (5 bases). Germline V gives CDR1 MGHRA, CDR2 YSYEKL. CDR3 size: 15 residues. CDR3 bases: TGCGCCAGCAGCCAAGATTTTGGCGGGGGTGAAAAACTGTATTTT. Protein product: CASSQDFGGGEKLYF.

This clonotype was detected a few times. The chain recombines TRBV5-1 with TRBJ2-1; TRBD1 agrees at 9 bases. CDR1 is SGHRS and CDR2 is YFSETQ in the germline V gene. The V gene end was trimmed by 4 bases and the J gene end by 8 bases; junction bases not matched to a gene: 4. The CDR3 runs to 13 residues. The CDR3 region is CASSMGQGDEQFF. CDR3 DNA sequence: TGCGCCAGCAGCATGGGACAGGGTGATGAGCAGTTCTTC. Looking up the rest from reference TRBV5-1 and TRBJ2-1 gives the full variable domain: KAGVTQTPRYLIKTRGQQVTLSCSPISGHRSVSWYQQTPGQGLQFLFEYFSETQRNKGNFPGRFSGRQFSNSRSEMNVSTLELGDSALYLCASSMGQGDEQFFGPGTRLTVL.

This clonotype was observed a few times. The rearrangement links TRBV2 to TRBJ1-2; a weak D match, TRBD1 (5 bases). The CDR3 has 14 residues. Germline V gives CDR1 SNHLY, CDR2 FYNNEI. The V end lost 5 bases, the J end lost 2 bases, and 12 bases lay between the germline ends. The CDR3 loop reads CASSPGTGNYGYTF. For the CDR3, the DNA is TGTGCCAGCAGTCCCGGAACAGGAAACTATGGCTACACCTTC.

The CDR3 sequence is CASSLVKSTEAFF. Here the CDR3 DNA reads TGTGCCAGCAGTTTAGTAAAAAGCACTGAAGCTTTCTTT. The chain combines TRBV12-3 or TRBV12-4 with TRBJ1-1; D is uncertain. The V and J ends lost 1 base and 4 bases respectively, with 7 bases between them. The CDR3 is 13 residues long.

J is TRBJ1-2 and V is TRBV7-9, with 9 bases fitting TRBD1. With V trimmed by 4 bases and J by 7 bases, 4 bases remained unmatched. This CDR3 is 13 amino acids long. Germline lookup yields CDR1 SEHNR and CDR2 FQNEAQ (reference sequence). CDR3 nucleotides: TGTGCCAGCAGCTGGACAGGGGAGGCTGGCTACACCTTC. Translating it yields CASSWTGEAGYTF.

This clonotype was seen a handful of times. The chain has TRBV5-5 and TRBJ2-3; TRBD1 matches 10 bases. CDR1 and CDR2 (germline): SGHKS, YYEKEE (reference sequence). V lost 2 bases, J lost 0 bases, and 6 bases stayed unmatched. The CDR3 has 17 amino acids. CDR3: CASSFGDRGPSTDTQYF. DNA for the CDR3: TGTGCCAGCAGCTTCGGGGACAGGGGCCCTAGCACAGATACGCAGTATTTT.

This clonotype was detected only a few times. The rearrangement links TRBV5-1 to TRBJ2-3, with D unclear. V was pared by 4 bases and J by 0 bases, with 6 bases between. This CDR3 is built from 13 residues. Germline CDR1 and CDR2: SGHRS and YFSETQ. CDR3 region: CASSVLSTDTQYF. CDR3 DNA: TGCGCCAGCAGCGTTCTGAGCACAGATACGCAGTATTTT. Combining the CDR3 with reference TRBV5-1 and TRBJ2-3 gives the whole variable domain KAGVTQTPRYLIKTRGQQVTLSCSPISGHRSVSWYQQTPGQGLQFLFEYFSETQRNKGNFPGRFSGRQFSNSRSEMNVSTLELGDSALYLCASSVLSTDTQYFGPGTRLTVL.

The chain couples TRBV12-3 or TRBV12-4 to TRBJ2-5; tentatively, D is TRBD2 (5 bases). The CDR3 covers 17 residues. V was pared by 6 bases and J by 3 bases, with 23 bases between. CDR3 region: CASSAPQRVAGKETQYF. The CDR3 nucleotides are TGTGCCAGCAGCGCCCCCCAGAGAGTGGCGGGTAAAGAGACCCAGTACTTC.